Included here is one T cell receptor (beta chain) sequence, with context. Its antigen is as yet unknown. The sample comes from a study of regulatory T cells in long-lasting Graves disease. Construction of the TCR beta libraries employed iRepertoire HTBI primers in conjunction with Arm-PCR of CDR3 regions. Using its own MiXCR run on the multiplex PCR reads, TCRdb lists one record per CDR3 protein. The sample consists of under 450,000 distinct CDR3 sequences, about 20% of them appearing once. Study results and limitations: Persistent Graves' patients possessed reduced TCR diversity relative to recently diagnosed ones.

Documented time point: persistent/refractory GD, antithyroid drugs over 5 years with positive TRAb. Researchers made the TCR library from RNA that was extracted from PBMCs. Source: peripheral blood mononuclear cells (PBMCs), taken when the disease was refractory, from a patient treated with antithyroid drugs. This clonotype was sampled from a female donor with Graves disease.

The CDR3 sequence is CASSQYRITEAFF. DNA for the CDR3: TGTGCCAGCAGTCAATACAGAATAACTGAAGCTTTCTTT. The chain joins TRBV6-1 to TRBJ1-1; D gene unclear. Trimming took off 5 bases at V and 5 bases at J, with 12 bases between the two ends. Germline V gene data show CDR1 as MNHNS and CDR2 as SASEGT. The CDR3 is 13 residues long.